A selection of T cell receptor beta chains follows, all from one sample in a study of tumor-infiltrating lymphocytes in glioblastoma multiforme. Via MiXCR, TCRdb re-called the multiplex PCR reads, giving one row per CDR3 protein. The sample records about 32,000 distinct CDR3 sequences, 61% being singletons. The sample consisted of brain tumor tissue. The receptors derive from a male donor with glioblastoma. Each CDR3 is given with its conserved first and last residue. The D gene is left open where the match is weak. Size tells how often a clone was seen (once, few, many) or the class of an expanded clone, and some rows leave it out.

>TRBJ2-7|many|-|TRBV5-1
TGCGCCAGCAGCCCGGACCTCACAAGTTACTACGAGCAGTACTTC
CASSPDLTSYYEQYF
>TRBJ1-1|many|-|TRBV12-3/TRBV12-4
TGTGCCAGCAGTTTAAGTTATGTGGAAGCTTTCTTT
CASSLSYVEAFF
>TRBJ2-3|many|TRBD1|TRBV12-5
TGTGCTAGTGGTCAACAGGGGGATACGCAGTATTTT
CASGQQGDTQYF
>TRBJ2-1|many|TRBD2|TRBV14
TGTGCCAGCAGCGCCCACGGACTAGCGGGGATCGGCGAGCAGTTCTTC
CASSAHGLAGIGEQFF
>TRBJ1-1|many|-|TRBV10-3
TGTGCCATCAGTGATACAGGGATGAACACTGAAGCTTTCTTT
CAISDTGMNTEAFF
>TRBJ2-7|-|TRBD2|TRBV20-1
TGCAGTGCTCATACTAGCGGGAGCCCTTCTTTGAGCTCCTACGAGCAGTACTTC
CSAHTSGSPSLSSYEQYF
>TRBJ2-7|-|-|TRBV11-2
TGTGACAGCAGCTTCTCTAGCCTATCACTATACGAGCAGTACTTT
CDSSFSSLSLYEQYF
>TRBJ2-3|-|-|TRBV27
TGTGCCAGCAACATTATCGGGACTCGCTTGACAGATACGCAGTATTTT
CASNIIGTRLTDTQYF
>TRBJ1-3|-|-|TRBV7-2
TGTGCCAGCAGCATCCCAGGTTACACCATATATTTT
CASSIPGYTIYF
>TRBJ2-7|-|TRBD2|TRBV20-1
TGCAGTGCTAGCGAGGGACTAGCGGGAGGGGAGCAATGCTTC
CSASEGLAGGEQCF
>TRBJ1-2|few|-|TRBV5-6
TGTGCCAGCAGCTTGGTCGCGGTTTACTATGGCTACACCTTC
CASSLVAVYYGYTF
>TRBJ2-7|few|TRBD2|TRBV4-1
TGCGCCAGCAGCCAGGACGGGGGAGGGGAGCAGTACTTC
CASSQDGGGEQYF
>TRBJ2-3|-|-|TRBV20-1
TGCAGTGTCGCGTGGTTATCACAGGGACTTAGCATCGATACGCAGTATTTT
CSVAWLSQGLSIDTQYF
>TRBJ2-1|-|-|TRBV20-1
TGCAGTGCTAGAGGCGAACCCGAGATCGATGAGCAGTTCTTC
CSARGEPEIDEQFF
>TRBJ2-3|medium-sized|TRBD2|TRBV11-3
TGTGCCAGCAGCTTATCCGGGACTAGCGGGACAGATACGCAGTATTTT
CASSLSGTSGTDTQYF
>TRBJ2-3|-|-|TRBV7-9
TGTGCCAGCAGCACCCGGGACTTTACCTATACGCAGTATTTT
CASSTRDFTYTQYF
>TRBJ2-3|once|-|TRBV20-1
TGCAGTGCTAGAGACCCGTCGGCGCTTAGCATAGATACGCAGTATTTT
CSARDPSALSIDTQYF
>TRBJ2-7|few|TRBD1|TRBV29-1
TGCAGCGTCGCCGCCGGGACAGGGTACGAGCAGTACTTC
CSVAAGTGYEQYF
>TRBJ2-1|-|-|TRBV29-1
TGCAGCGAAGTAACTTTCTCAGCCACCTACAACGAGCAGTTCTTC
CSEVTFSATYNEQFF
>TRBJ1-1|-|-|TRBV5-5
TGTGCCAGCACCGAAGGCGGGCGGGCTTTCTTT
CASTEGGRAFF
>TRBJ2-7|many|-|TRBV11-2
TGTGCCAGCAGCTCCTACGGGGTGGCCCCCGAGCAGTACTTC
CASSSYGVAPEQYF
>TRBJ2-2|few|-|TRBV5-1
TGCGCCAGCAGCCCTGGGAACACCGGGGAGCTGTTCTTT
CASSPGNTGELFF
>TRBJ2-1|-|TRBD2|TRBV4-2
TGTGCCAGCAGCCTACCCTCGCGGGGGGTCAGTAATGAGCAGTTCTTC
CASSLPSRGVSNEQFF
>TRBJ1-5|-|-|TRBV28
TGTGCCAGCAGTTCCGGAGGAGGTGCTGGGCCCGAGCATTTT
CASSSGGGAGPEHF
>TRBJ2-3|many|TRBD2|TRBV14
TGTGCCAGCAGCCCTTTAGCGGGAGGCTCTAGCACAGATACGCAGTATTTT
CASSPLAGGSSTDTQYF
>TRBJ2-7|-|-|TRBV11-2
TGTGCCAGCATGAAAATTCGGGGGGCCGAGCAGTACTTC
CASMKIRGAEQYF
>TRBJ2-7|-|-|TRBV29-1
-
CSVGTGIGVDEEYF
>TRBJ1-1|-|TRBD1|TRBV29-1
TGCAGCGCCCGACAAGATGACAGGGCTGAGGCTTTCTTT
CSARQDDRAEAFF
>TRBJ2-1|many|TRBD2|TRBV4-1
TGCGCCAGCAGCCAACCATGGACTAGCGGGAGGAATGAGCAGTTCTTC
CASSQPWTSGRNEQFF
>TRBJ2-7|once|-|TRBV11-2
TGTGCCAGCAGTCTGTCTATTAGTGCCGTGCAGTACTTC
CASSLSISAVQYF
>TRBJ1-4|-|-|TRBV6-5
TGTGTCAGCAGTAACAGGCGAGGGGAAAAACTGTTTTTT
CVSSNRRGEKLFF
>TRBJ1-1|-|-|TRBV6-1
TGTGCCGGCTGCGCGGTAGGCACTGAAGCTTTCTTT
CAGCAVGTEAFF
>TRBJ2-1|many|TRBD2|TRBV12-3/TRBV12-4
TGTGCCAGCAGTGCTCTAGCGGGGCCCCACAATGAGCAGTTCTTC
CASSALAGPHNEQFF
>TRBJ2-4|-|TRBD1|TRBV11-2
TGCACCAGCAGCACAGGGGAAGAAGGCATTCAGTCCTTC
CTSSTGEEGIQSF
>TRBJ2-3|-|-|TRBV11-1
TGTGCCAGCAGCCATCACCCAGGAGGGCCCTCAGATACGCAGTATTTT
CASSHHPGGPSDTQYF
>TRBJ2-5|once|TRBD1|TRBV28
TGTGCCAGCAGTACCCGACGACAGGGGAGATTAGAGACCCATTACTTC
CASSTRRQGRLETHYF
>TRBJ2-7|-|TRBD1|TRBV25-1
TGTGCCAGCGCCCCGTCCCTGGACAGGGGGACCTACGAGCAGTACTTC
CASAPSLDRGTYEQYF
>TRBJ2-1|many|-|TRBV12-3/TRBV12-4
TGTGCCAGCAGTTTATTTAAGCGGAATGAGCAGTTCTTC
CASSLFKRNEQFF
>TRBJ2-5|-|TRBD1|TRBV4-1
TGTGCCAGCAGCCTAGACGGACAGGGGGCAAAGACCCAGTACTTC
CASSLDGQGAKTQYF
>TRBJ2-3|-|TRBD2|TRBV7-2
TGTGCCAGCAGCCCCCCGGGACTAGCGCGGTACACAGATACGCAGTATTTT
CASSPPGLARYTDTQYF